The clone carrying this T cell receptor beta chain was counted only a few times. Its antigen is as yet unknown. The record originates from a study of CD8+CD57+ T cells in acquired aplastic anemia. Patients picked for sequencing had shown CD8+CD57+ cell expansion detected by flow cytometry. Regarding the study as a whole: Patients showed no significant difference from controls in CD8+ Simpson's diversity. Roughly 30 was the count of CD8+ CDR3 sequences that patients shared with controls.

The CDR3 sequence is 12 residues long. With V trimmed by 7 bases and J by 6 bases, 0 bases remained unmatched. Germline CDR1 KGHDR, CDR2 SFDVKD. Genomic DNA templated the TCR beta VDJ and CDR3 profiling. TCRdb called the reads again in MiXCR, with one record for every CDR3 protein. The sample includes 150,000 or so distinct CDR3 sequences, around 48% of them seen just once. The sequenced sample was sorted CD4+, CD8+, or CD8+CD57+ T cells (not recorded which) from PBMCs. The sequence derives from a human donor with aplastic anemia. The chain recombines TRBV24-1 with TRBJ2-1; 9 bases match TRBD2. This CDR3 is CATRGLANEQFF. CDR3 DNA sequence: TGTGCCACCAGGGGACTAGCCAATGAGCAGTTCTTC.